The T cell receptor (beta chain) under discussion was sequenced for a study of tumor-infiltrating lymphocytes in primary liver carcinoma. The wider study: Staging of the tumors gave T1-T3 N0M0, with widths of roughly 4.2 to 11 cm.

Co-extraction of RNA and DNA was performed on about 20-33 mg of unsorted bulk tissue. Trimming removed 8 bases at V and 7 bases at J, with 15 bases between. CDR1 is MNHEY, CDR2 SVGAGI, per germline. The CDR3 totals 13 residues. Findings and limits, study-wide: When set against blood, tumors had a significantly higher top-250-clone fraction (p = 0.039).

A primer in the constant region served to generate TCR beta cDNA from approximately 500 ng of total RNA. For TCR beta, libraries were produced by three nested multiplex PCR rounds using slightly modified ARM-PCR. The opening two PCR rounds, about 11 cycles each, paired TRBV1-TRBV30 forward primers with a C-beta reverse primer. TCRdb re-called the multiplex PCR reads with MiXCR, one entry per CDR3 protein. Altogether 100,000 to 150,000 distinct CDR3 sequences are present, 55% to 75% being singletons, with the ten largest covering about 8%. In regard to this clonotype: Its matching antigen is unknown.

The receptor comes from a woman aged 55-75 years with primary liver carcinoma and hepatitis B virus infection. The V call is TRBV6-5, the J call TRBJ2-1, with D tentatively TRBD2 (5 bases). The sample comprised liver tumor tissue from sampling region 3. Documented subset: tumor region T3, left-lateral pole. This CDR3 reads CASQRVRANEQFF. For the CDR3, the DNA is TGTGCCAGCCAAAGGGTGAGGGCTAATGAGCAGTTCTTC.